What follows is one T cell receptor beta chain and its context. Its antigen remains unidentified. Within one base of it there is no much larger clone, and no base qualities were kept. These data originate in a study of regulatory T cells in long-lasting Graves disease (dated by TCRdb to about 2021). For the study in its entirety: In the newly diagnosed Graves' disease group, patients had been taking antithyroid drugs for less than 3 months. The study was registered as a clinical trial and conducted in China. Persistent Graves' disease patients were compared with newly diagnosed Graves' disease patients by peripheral blood TCR sequencing and RNA sequencing. A total of some 35 samples underwent TCR sequencing, from roughly 13 patients with persistent Graves' disease and 20 or so patients with newly diagnosed Graves' disease. Here is what the overall study found, with its caveats: Compared with newly diagnosed patients, patients with persistent Graves' disease had lower TCR Shannon entropy and fewer highly expanded clones, which suggests clonal expansion. The small sample size was acknowledged by the authors as a limitation that may reduce accuracy. Preferential use of TRBV28, TRBJ1-2 and TRBJ2-5 was observed in persistent disease, whereas TRBV20-1 and TRBJ2-1 were favored in newly diagnosed disease. Only peripheral blood was studied, because thyroid tissue, the primary lesion, was inaccessible. Only the TCR beta chain was sequenced and analyzed. Patients with persistent disease shared more public clonotypes (about 2,900) than newly diagnosed patients did (about 970).

The sample's time point label, decoded: newly diagnosed GD, antithyroid drugs for less than 3 months. RNA was extracted from PBMCs in TRIzol for both TCR sequencing and RNA sequencing. The diagnosis of Graves' disease followed American Thyroid Association guidelines. Patients for the study were recruited at an endocrinology department in Xi'an, China. Each patient gave around 9.2 milliliters of peripheral blood, collected in an EDTA anticoagulant tube. PBMCs were isolated by Ficoll Paque Plus density gradient separation without further T cell sorting. An Agilent 2100 Bioanalyzer and agarose gel were used to assess RNA quality, and a NanoDrop 2000 was used to measure RNA concentration. The V end loses 3 bases and the J end loses 4 bases, and a stretch of 9 bases separates them. The germline V gene (reference sequence) provides CDR1 DFQATT and CDR2 SNEGSKA. The CDR3 numbers 12 residues from cysteine through phenylalanine. Only the CDR3 portion is preserved as DNA: 36 bases, with reading frame beginning at the first base.

Library creation used multiplex PCR. Sequencing was performed on an Illumina HiSeq 4000. CDR3 regions were amplified by Arm-PCR with iRepertoire HTBI primers to construct TCR beta libraries. Before sequencing, the PCR products underwent gel purification. For the original study's pipeline: Across samples, fewer than 70 TRBV and roughly 13 TRBJ segments were identified and used for gene usage analysis of CDR3 amino acid clonotypes. Filtered high-quality paired reads were merged into contigs using COPE and FqMerger. BLAST was used to align contigs to IMGT TRBV, TRBD and TRBJ reference genes, with CDR3 defined following IMGT. Highly expanded clones were defined as clonotypes with a frequency above 0.1%. Shannon entropy was used to measure repertoire diversity, and the Gini coefficient was used to measure V-J evenness. Public clonotypes were defined as clonotypes shared by more than one individual. TCRdb passed the public sequencing reads through fastp at Q25 and MiXCR, retaining productive beta sequences. Each record represents a unique CDR3 protein, reported with the most common genes and DNA among its rows. The V and J calls were determined by TCRdb, not by the authors. The sample table holds some 350,000 distinct CDR3 sequences, of which roughly 17% were seen once. The leading ten clones occupy 20% to 25% of the sample.

A further study also used this sample, focusing on T cells in Graves' hyperthyroidism and ophthalmopathy. The second study, in turn, reports: A patient counted as having stable Graves' hyperthyroidism if no progression to ophthalmopathy occurred over 18 months of follow-up. Hyperthyroidism patients were newly diagnosed, with disease duration under 2 months, and aged 18 to 65 years. Exclusion was applied to patients with uncontrolled infections, other autoimmune diseases, pregnancy or lactation. Diagnoses relied on clinical symptoms, serum thyroxine and TRAb, thyroid ultrasound and orbital computed tomography. The TCR CDR3 was subjected to a first round of RT-PCR using the HTBI primer set and the Qiagen OneStep RT-PCR kit. Most expanded thyroid clonotypes (frequency above 0.001) were also found in blood, which suggests that blood repertoires may mirror thyroid immune responses. Ophthalmopathy was separated from stable hyperthyroidism by a 13 V-J signature model, with approximately 85% sensitivity and about 81% specificity obtained in cross-validation and 80%/75% obtained in testing. In validation, the model predicted progression to ophthalmopathy a median of about 6 months before onset, with over 60% sensitivity and nearly 75% specificity. TCR V-J signatures able to tell the groups apart were searched for in a discovery cohort of about a hundred patients, of whom approximately 40 had Graves' ophthalmopathy and about 60 had stable Graves' hyperthyroidism. Prospective prediction of ophthalmopathy was tested in an independent validation cohort consisting of some 20 hyperthyroidism patients and 17 patients who later progressed to ophthalmopathy. The 95 to 100 discovery patients were divided at random into training and test sets in a 7:3 ratio. In about six Graves' hyperthyroidism patients, the study also compared T-cell repertoires from thyroid tissue with T-cell repertoires from blood. After sampling, hyperthyroidism patients received methimazole starting at 30 mg daily, and ophthalmopathy patients received high-dose intravenous methylprednisolone. Libraries were constructed in a second round of multiplex PCR, after which size selection and purification were carried out. Paired-end sequencing of the libraries was performed with 100 bp reads on an Illumina HiSeq2000. SOAPnuke was used to process the raw data, removing reads that contained adapters or uncalled bases, had a mean Phred below 15, or lacked an exact match to the constant primer or identifier. High-quality paired reads were merged using COPE v1.2.5, and each unique nucleotide sequence was defined as a clonotype. Clonotypes were aligned to IMGT TRBV, TRBD and TRBJ reference segments using MiTCR v1.1. Analysis was restricted to V-J combinations with a frequency above 0.0001, which covered 98% to 99.2% of repertoires. The TCS score was defined as F50 (clonal expansion) divided by E x V (chaos), with BLOSUM62-based TCRdist calculated between CDR3 peptides within each V-J. Welch's t-statistics and random forest reduced fewer than 550 V-J features to 13, which were used in a naive Bayes classifier (R e1071). Sample size was not statistically predetermined, and investigators were not blinded to group allocation. TCR Vbeta CDR3 sequencing of approximately 140 peripheral blood samples (43 ophthalmopathy, about 74 hyperthyroidism and about 17 progressor patients) is reported in the paper.

This specimen was peripheral blood mononuclear cells (PBMCs), taken at new diagnosis, from a patient treated with antithyroid drugs. This TCR came from a woman between 18 and 29 years old with Graves disease. Donor details come from another sample of the same person, matched by shared clones. This chain joins TRBV20-1 to TRBJ1-2; too little of a D gene remains to name it. The DNA sequence is TGCAGTGCTAGTGAAACGGTCTATGGCTACACCTTC. This yields the protein CSASETVYGYTF.